Following are 26 T cell receptor beta chains from one sample sequenced in a study of identical twins. In TCRdb, the 5' RACE reads were re-called with MiXCR into one record per CDR3 protein. The sample contains a few hundred thousand distinct CDR3 sequences, approximately 14% of which appear only once. These data were also reused for a study on yellow fever vaccine responses in identical twins.

Material: CD4+ T cells sorted from blood. These receptors all come from a woman aged 18-35 years in good health.

This clonotype was detected a few times. The V call is TRBV12-3 or TRBV12-4, the J call TRBJ2-1; 12 nucleotides align to TRBD2. The CDR3 consists of 15 residues. V shed 6 bases and J 8 bases; nucleotides not matched to a gene: 8. The CDR3 is CASRVTSGSAYEQFF. As DNA, the CDR3 is TGTGCCAGCAGGGTGACTAGCGGGAGTGCATATGAGCAGTTCTTC.

This clonotype appeared a few times. V is TRBV6-5 and J is TRBJ2-3; D unresolved. Looked up from germline, CDR1 is MNHEY and CDR2 is SVGAGI. Trimming took off 6 bases at V and 7 bases at J, with 11 bases between the two ends. CDR3 length: 12 residues. The CDR3 DNA sequence: TGTGCCAGCAGGGCACATGGAAATACGCAGTATTTT. It yields the protein CASRAHGNTQYF.

This clonotype occurred many times. The chain couples TRBV6-2 or TRBV6-3 to TRBJ2-1; TRBD2 matches at 9 bases. This CDR3 has 17 residues. J was trimmed by 4 bases and V by 0 bases; bases with no gene match: 7. The germline CDR1 and CDR2 sequences are MNHEY and SVGEGT. In DNA, the CDR3 is TGTGCCAGCAGTTACTCGCCGCCTAGCGGGGTTTACAATGAGCAGTTCTTC. It yields the protein CASSYSPPSGVYNEQFF.

This clonotype was counted only a few times. The chain links TRBV29-1 to TRBJ2-2; either TRBD1 or TRBD2 may fit D (5 bases each). The CDR3 extends over 16 amino acids. Deletions cut 2 bases from V and 3 bases from J, with 16 bases between. The V gene's germline CDR1 is SQVTM and CDR2 ANQGSEA. This CDR3 is CSVELGDGADTGELFF. CDR3 in DNA: TGCAGCGTTGAATTGGGAGATGGGGCGGACACCGGGGAGCTGTTTTTT.

This clonotype was found many times. The chain combines TRBV6-1 with TRBJ2-5; 7 bases align to TRBD1. Germline loops: CDR1 MNHNS, CDR2 SASEGT. V gave up 10 bases and J gave up 2 bases; unmatched junction bases: 16. The CDR3 is made up of 16 amino acids. The chain's CDR3 is CATRHTGQAIQETQYF. CDR3 in DNA: TGTGCCACCAGGCATACTGGACAGGCCATTCAAGAGACCCAGTACTTC.

J is TRBJ2-7 and V is TRBV5-1; tentatively, D is TRBD1 (6 bases). V was cut by 0 bases and J by 4 bases, with 8 bases left in between. Germline V gene lookup returns CDR1 SGHRS and CDR2 YFSETQ. The CDR3 spans 13 residues. CDR3 nucleotide sequence: TGCGCCAGCAGCTTGGAAGGACAGTACGAGCAGTACTTC. It is translated as CASSLEGQYEQYF.

This clonotype was detected a few times. The chain combines TRBV28 with TRBJ2-5; D call uncertain. The V and J ends lost 4 bases and 5 bases respectively, with 14 bases between them. Germline CDR1 reads MDHEN; CDR2 reads SYDVKM. The CDR3 loop spans 14 amino acids. The CDR3 reads CASSSPRTRETQYF. CDR3 bases: TGTGCCAGCAGTTCGCCCCGTACCAGGGAGACCCAGTACTTC.

This clonotype has only a few counts. The chain combines TRBV6-2 or TRBV6-3 with TRBJ1-5, with D unresolved. Germline V gene lookup returns CDR1 MNHEY and CDR2 SVGEGT. Trimming shortened V by 7 bases and J by 2 bases, and 6 bases separated the two germline ends. The CDR3 sequence is 12 residues long. This CDR3 is CASTGRNQPQHF. CDR3 bases: TGTGCCAGCACAGGTCGCAATCAGCCCCAGCATTTT.

The chain joins TRBV20-1 to TRBJ2-1, with 7 nucleotides matching TRBD1. Germline loops: CDR1 DFQATT, CDR2 SNEGSKA (reference sequence). The CDR3 extends over 15 amino acids. Trimming cost V 3 bases and J 0 bases; bases outside gene matches: 5. CDR3 residues: CSASLGGRSYNEQFF. CDR3 coding DNA: TGCAGTGCTAGCCTAGGGGGCCGCTCCTACAATGAGCAGTTCTTC.

This clonotype was picked up a small number of times. CDR3 loop: CASSERDRGPETQYF. The CDR3 DNA reads as TGTGCCAGCAGTGAGAGGGACAGGGGCCCAGAGACCCAGTACTTC. The chain is built from TRBV2 and TRBJ2-5, with TRBD1 identical over 10 bases. The ends lost 3 bases at V and 4 bases at J; junction bases unmatched: 5. The length of the CDR3 is 15 residues. From germline, CDR1 is SNHLY and CDR2 FYNNEI.

This clonotype was counted once. The V call is TRBV28, the J call TRBJ1-5; a weak D match, TRBD1 (5 bases). V dropped 4 bases and J dropped 0 bases, with 10 bases sitting between them. This CDR3 has 15 amino acids. Looked up from germline, CDR1 is MDHEN and CDR2 is SYDVKM. This CDR3 is CASSSSGISNQPQHF. CDR3 in DNA: TGTGCCAGCAGTTCCTCAGGGATTAGCAATCAGCCCCAGCATTTT.

The chain employs TRBV20-1 and TRBJ2-5; maybe TRBD2 (6 bases). Looked up from germline, CDR1 is DFQATT and CDR2 is SNEGSKA (reference sequence). The CDR3 spans 14 residues. Trimming removed 2 bases at V and 2 bases at J, with 12 bases between. The CDR3 loop is CSARSQTRQETQYF. In nucleotides, the CDR3 is TGCAGTGCTAGATCTCAGACTAGGCAAGAGACCCAGTACTTC.

The V and J genes are TRBV5-1 and TRBJ2-7; 9 bases are shared with TRBD1. The CDR3 covers 14 residues. Per germline, CDR1 SGHRS and CDR2 YFSETQ. V was clipped by 4 bases and J by 3 bases; unmatched bases: 5. The CDR3 here is CASSILTGGYEQYF. The CDR3 nucleotides read TGCGCCAGCAGCATCCTGACAGGGGGCTACGAGCAGTACTTC.

There are a few counts of this clonotype. CDR3 coding DNA: TGCGCCAGCAGCTTGGATGCAGGGGCGAATTCACCCCTCCACTTT. Translated: CASSLDAGANSPLHF. The genes are TRBV5-1 and TRBJ1-6; a possible D gene is TRBD1 (6 bases). CDR1 is SGHRS and CDR2 is YFSETQ in the germline V gene. This CDR3 has 15 amino acids. Trimming left V 0 bases short and J 7 bases short, with 11 bases between.

This sequence joins TRBV20-1 and TRBJ2-1, with 8 bases aligning to TRBD2. This CDR3 region has 12 residues. CDR1 is DFQATT, CDR2 SNEGSKA, per germline (reference sequence). The V gene end was trimmed by 8 bases and the J gene end by 2 bases; junction bases not matched to a gene: 2. CDR3 residues: CSPGGTYNEQFF. CDR3 in DNA: TGCAGTCCGGGAGGGACCTACAATGAGCAGTTCTTC.

J is TRBJ2-7 and V is TRBV20-1; D is tentatively TRBD1 or TRBD2 (5 bases each). The CDR3 has 19 residues. Per germline, CDR1 DFQATT and CDR2 SNEGSKA (reference sequence). V was trimmed by 0 bases and J by 0 bases, leaving 24 bases between them. CDR3 protein: CSARDAFLTGTGSSYEQYF. CDR3 in DNA: TGCAGTGCTAGAGATGCCTTCCTCACCGGGACGGGTAGCTCCTACGAGCAGTACTTC.

V usage is TRBV7-8 and J usage is TRBJ2-5, with 9 bases that match TRBD2. The CDR3 is 16 residues long. Germline V gives CDR1 SGHVS, CDR2 FQNEAQ. Trimming took 2 bases from V and 4 from J; bases not matched to a gene: 8. The CDR3 DNA is TGTGCCAGCAGCTTAAAGGCGGGGGGGCTTGGAGAGACCCAGTACTTC. It is translated as CASSLKAGGLGETQYF. Full variable domain (remainder filled in from reference TRBV7-8 and TRBJ2-5): GAGVSQSPRYKVAKRGQDVALRCDPISGHVSLFWYQQALGQGPEFLTYFQNEAQLDKSGLPSDRFFAERPEGSVSTLKIQRTQQEDSAVYLCASSLKAGGLGETQYFGPGTRLLVL.

The chain joins TRBV12-3 or TRBV12-4 to TRBJ2-5; D might be TRBD1 or TRBD2, each matching 5 bases. The CDR3 spans 16 residues. Trimming left V 3 bases short and J 0 bases short, with 14 bases between. CDR3 DNA: TGTGCCAGCAGTTTTGGGGGACGGGTAAACCAAGAGACCCAGTACTTC. Residues: CASSFGGRVNQETQYF.

The chain uses TRBV7-6 and TRBJ2-1, with D possibly matching TRBD2 (6 bases). Trimming removed 1 base from V and 5 bases from J, with 21 bases in between. In germline, CDR1 is SGHVS, CDR2 FNYEAQ. The CDR3 runs 18 residues. The chain's CDR3 is CASSLVTNQRVSNNEQFF. CDR3 nucleotide sequence: TGTGCCAGCAGCTTAGTTACCAACCAGCGGGTCTCAAACAATGAGCAGTTCTTC.

This chain uses TRBV9 with TRBJ2-3; TRBD2 agrees at 8 bases. CDR3 length: 15 residues. The trim removed 4 bases at V and 1 base at J, leaving 5 bases unmatched. Germline CDR1 reads SGDLS; CDR2 reads YYNGEE. The CDR3 protein is CASSLGGAGTDTQYF. The CDR3 region has the DNA TGTGCCAGCAGCCTCGGGGGGGCGGGCACAGATACGCAGTATTTT.

This clonotype was found many times. The chain has TRBV10-3 and TRBJ2-1; 10 bases are shared with TRBD2. The CDR3 is 15 amino acids. The V segment lost 6 bases and the J segment 8 bases; nucleotides outside the gene matches: 10. Germline values: CDR1 ENHRY, CDR2 SYGVKD. The CDR3 region is CAIREAGGAQDEQFF. CDR3 sequence (DNA): TGTGCCATCAGAGAAGCGGGAGGGGCACAGGATGAGCAGTTCTTC.

This clonotype was counted only a few times. Here the CDR3 reads CSASPTKSYEQYF. CDR3 coding DNA: TGCAGTGCTAGTCCCACCAAGTCCTACGAGCAGTACTTC. This rearrangement joins TRBV20-1 to TRBJ2-7; D remains ambiguous. V gave up 3 bases and J gave up 1 base, with 10 bases separating them. CDR1 and CDR2 from the germline V gene are DFQATT and SNEGSKA (reference sequence). The CDR3 contains 13 residues.

The chain has TRBV14 and TRBJ2-1; TRBD1 is a possible D gene (5 bases). CDR1 and CDR2 from the germline V gene are SGHDN and FVKESK. V was pared by 5 bases and J by 5 bases, with 16 bases between. This CDR3 is built from 15 residues. The CDR3 nucleotides read TGTGCCAGCAGCAAACAGGACCCAGCTCACAATGAGCAGTTCTTC. Translating gives CASSKQDPAHNEQFF.

This clonotype was seen a few times. The chain carries TRBV5-1 and TRBJ2-7; D perhaps matches TRBD1 (6 bases). Germline-derived CDR1 and CDR2 are SGHRS and YFSETQ. CDR3 length: 14 residues. The V gene lost 7 bases and the J gene lost 0 bases, with 14 bases spanning the gap. The CDR3 region has the DNA TGCGCCAGCTCCTCGGACAGTTTCTCCTACGAGCAGTACTTC. Amino acid sequence: CASSSDSFSYEQYF. The whole variable domain, remainder taken from reference TRBV5-1 and TRBJ2-7, is KAGVTQTPRYLIKTRGQQVTLSCSPISGHRSVSWYQQTPGQGLQFLFEYFSETQRNKGNFPGRFSGRQFSNSRSEMNVSTLELGDSALYLCASSSDSFSYEQYFGPGTRLTVT.

The chain joins TRBV10-3 to TRBJ2-5; 11 bases align to TRBD1. The CDR3 is 15 residues long. Germline CDR1 is ENHRY and CDR2 is SYGVKD. Trimming at V came to 5 bases and at J to 1 base, leaving 3 bases not matched to a gene. The CDR3 sequence is CAISSGTGGQETQYF. The CDR3 region has the DNA TGTGCCATCAGTTCCGGGACAGGGGGCCAAGAGACCCAGTACTTC.

This clonotype was counted only a few times. The chain uses TRBV2 and TRBJ2-2; 7 nucleotides match TRBD2. Germline V gives CDR1 SNHLY, CDR2 FYNNEI. There are 14 residues in the CDR3. The V gene end was trimmed by 8 bases and the J gene end by 0 bases; junction bases not matched to a gene: 3. The CDR3 DNA sequence: TGTGCCAGCTCGGGGAGGGCGAACACCGGGGAGCTGTTTTTT. Protein product: CASSGRANTGELFF.